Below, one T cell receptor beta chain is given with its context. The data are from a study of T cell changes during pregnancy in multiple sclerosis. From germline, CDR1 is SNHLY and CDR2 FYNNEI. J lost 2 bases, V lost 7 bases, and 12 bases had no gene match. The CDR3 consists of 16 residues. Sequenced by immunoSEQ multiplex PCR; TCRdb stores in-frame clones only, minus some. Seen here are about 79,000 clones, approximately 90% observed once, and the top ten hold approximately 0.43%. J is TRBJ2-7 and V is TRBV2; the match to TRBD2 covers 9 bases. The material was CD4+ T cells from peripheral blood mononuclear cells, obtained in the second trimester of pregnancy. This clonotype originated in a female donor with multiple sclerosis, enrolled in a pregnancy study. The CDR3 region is CASTRPASGVTYEQYF. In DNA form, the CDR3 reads TGTGCCAGCACTCGACCCGCTAGCGGGGTAACCTACGAGCAGTACTTC.